Detailed here is one TCR beta chain. Antigen unknown. This sample was included in a study of cytomegalovirus exposure and HLA in healthy donors. Study-level information: HLA-typed donors were the source of around 77 million unique TCRs held in an early data release.

Germline-derived CDR1 and CDR2 are MGHDK and SYGVNS. V shed 3 bases, J shed 4 bases, and the junction held 7 bases outside the gene matches. CDR3 length equals 15 residues. Study-wide points: The study labeled 170 or so TCR beta chains cytomegalovirus-associated.

PCR amplification relied on 60 Vbeta primers (plus 13 Jbeta primers). Original processing methods: The authors later counted around 80 million unique TCR beta chains, approximately 10 million of them shared. Method: immunoSEQ multiplex PCR; TCRdb's copy keeps in-frame clones and lacks some. V and J calls and clone size are copied from that table; D and trimming were computed from the DNA. The table lists 150,000 to 200,000 clones, roughly 77% of them singletons. Sequencing used PBMCs. The rearrangement links TRBV25-1 to TRBJ1-2; 8 positions agree with TRBD1. This TCR was recovered from a young woman in good health and CMV-seronegative. CDR3 region: CASSDTGTGPYGYTF. CDR3 DNA sequence: TGTGCCAGCAGTGATACCGGGACAGGACCCTATGGCTACACCTTC.